These 6 T cell receptor beta chains were sequenced from one sample in a study of blood T cells in healthy people across ages (dated by TCRdb to the mid-2010s). The library was produced with 5' RACE. Sequencing took place on an Illumina HiSeq 2500. A second 7 to 11 cycle PCR used a sample-barcoded 5' primer and a J-beta primer mix. TCRdb handled the public reads itself, with Q25 trimming in fastp and clone calling in MiXCR, and kept productive beta chains. Entries that share a CDR3 protein sequence are merged under the most common genes and DNA. The sample table holds 1 million or so distinct CDR3 sequences, of which less than 50% were seen once. The ten top clones hold about 19% of the sample. The sequenced sample was blood. These receptors were collected from a woman aged 55 to 70 in good health.

The rearrangement uses TRBV2 and TRBJ2-5; D gene uncertain. Germline CDR1 is SNHLY and CDR2 is FYNNEI. The CDR3 extends over 12 amino acids. Trimming took 3 bases from V and 13 from J, leaving 15 bases between them. CDR3 bases: TGTGCCAGCAGTGAGGGGTGGCTACTTCTGTACTTC. Translated, it gives CASSEGWLLLYF. The variable domain in full, completed from reference TRBV2 and TRBJ2-5, reads EPEVTQTPSHQVTQMGQEVILRCVPISNHLYFYWYRQILGQKVEFLVSFYNNEISEKSEIFDDQFSVERPDGSNFTLKIRSTKLEDSAMYFCASSEGWLLLYFGPGTRLLVL.

This clonotype was detected only a few times. This chain uses TRBV9 with TRBJ2-3; 11 bases line up with TRBD2. V was pared by 3 bases and J by 5 bases, with 5 bases of the junction left unmatched. The V gene's germline CDR1 is SGDLS and CDR2 YYNGEE. This CDR3 comprises 15 residues. DNA of the CDR3: TGTGCCAGCAGCGATAGCGGGAGGGCCGAAGATACGCAGTATTTT. The encoded protein is CASSDSGRAEDTQYF.

This chain uses TRBV27 with TRBJ2-7; no definite D call. The end of the DNA fits TRBJ2-5 better, so the J call may be wrong. The germline gives CDR1 MNHEY, CDR2 SMNVEV (reference sequence). CDR3 size: 14 residues. The CDR3 reads CASSPGQSRETQYF. The CDR3 DNA reads as TGTGCCAGCAGTCCGGGCCAGAGCAGGGAGACCCAGTACTTC.

This chain connects TRBV12-3 or TRBV12-4 to TRBJ2-7, with 7 nucleotides matching TRBD1. The CDR3 extends over 14 amino acids. V was clipped by 3 bases and J by 4 bases; unmatched bases: 6. This CDR3 is CASSFETGKYEQYF. CDR3 sequence (DNA): TGTGCCAGCAGTTTCGAGACAGGGAAATACGAGCAGTACTTC.

There are a few counts of this clonotype. The rearrangement joins TRBV6-5 to TRBJ2-5, with 14 bases that match TRBD2. TRBJ2-7 explains the end of the DNA better; the J call may be wrong. Germline-derived CDR1 and CDR2 are MNHEY and SVGAGI. The CDR3 runs 16 residues. CDR3 region: CASSFLTSGRATEQYF. The CDR3 DNA sequence: TGTGCCAGCAGTTTTCTGACTAGCGGGAGGGCCACCGAGCAGTACTTC.

Notes on this clonotype: A much larger clone lies one base from this, so it may be a read error. The chain uses TRBV7-9 and TRBJ2-1, with 7 bases fitting TRBD2. The J call could be wrong; TRBJ2-7 is a better fit for the DNA end. This CDR3 has 15 amino acids. Germline V CDR1 and CDR2: SEHNR, FQNEAQ (reference sequence). CDR3 DNA sequence: TGTGCCAGCAGCGAACTGACTAGCAGACACTACGAGCAGTACTTC. This sequence encodes CASSELTSRHYEQYF.